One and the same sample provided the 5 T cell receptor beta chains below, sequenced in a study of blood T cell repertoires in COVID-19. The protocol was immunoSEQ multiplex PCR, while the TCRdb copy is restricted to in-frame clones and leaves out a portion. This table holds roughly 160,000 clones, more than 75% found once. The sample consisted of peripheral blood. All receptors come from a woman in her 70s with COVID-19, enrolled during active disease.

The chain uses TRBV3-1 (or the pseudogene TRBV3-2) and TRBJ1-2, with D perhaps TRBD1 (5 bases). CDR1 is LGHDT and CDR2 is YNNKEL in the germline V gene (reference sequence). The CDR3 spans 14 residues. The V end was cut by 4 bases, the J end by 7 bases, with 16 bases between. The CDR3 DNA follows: TGTGCCAGCAGCCCCCGGACACGTGATGGTGGCTACACCTTC. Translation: CASSPRTRDGGYTF.

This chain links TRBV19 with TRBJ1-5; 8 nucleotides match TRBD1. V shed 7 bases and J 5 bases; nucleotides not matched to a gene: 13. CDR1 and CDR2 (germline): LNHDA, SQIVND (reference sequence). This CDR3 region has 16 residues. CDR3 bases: TGTGCCAGTAAAGTAGGACAGGGTATTAATCATCAGCCCCAGCATTTT. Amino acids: CASKVGQGINHQPQHF.

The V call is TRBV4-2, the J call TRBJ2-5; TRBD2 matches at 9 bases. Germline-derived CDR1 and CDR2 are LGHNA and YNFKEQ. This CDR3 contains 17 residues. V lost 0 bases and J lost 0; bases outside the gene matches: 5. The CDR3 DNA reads TGTGCCAGCAGCCAAGAGGGGAGCGGGGGGCACCAAGAGACCCAGTACTTC. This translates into CASSQEGSGGHQETQYF.

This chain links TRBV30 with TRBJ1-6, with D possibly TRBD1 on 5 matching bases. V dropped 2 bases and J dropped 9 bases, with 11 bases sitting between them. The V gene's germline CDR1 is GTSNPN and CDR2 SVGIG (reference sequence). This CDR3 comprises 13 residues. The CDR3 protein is CAWSPGVLSPLHF. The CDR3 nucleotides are TGTGCCTGGAGTCCGGGGGTGCTTTCACCCCTCCACTTT.

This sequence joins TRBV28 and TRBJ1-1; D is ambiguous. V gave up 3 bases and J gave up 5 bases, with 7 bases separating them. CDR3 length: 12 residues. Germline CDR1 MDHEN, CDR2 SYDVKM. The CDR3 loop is CASSFGRTEAFF. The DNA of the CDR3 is TGTGCCAGCAGTTTCGGGAGGACTGAAGCTTTCTTT.